Shown below are 17 T cell receptor beta chains from a single sample sequenced in a study of early T cells in non-severe SARS-CoV-2 infection. TCRdb ran MiXCR on the 5' RACE reads and lists one entry per CDR3 protein. The sample lists about 52,000 distinct CDR3 sequences, 6.2% occurring once. The sequenced material came from whole blood. These receptors came from an adult who was a healthcare worker with PCR-confirmed SARS-CoV-2 infection or an uninfected control (not recorded which).

This clonotype was counted only a few times. The chain links TRBV5-4 to TRBJ2-5; 12 bases line up with TRBD2. Germline V gene lookup returns CDR1 SGHNT and CDR2 YYREEE (reference sequence). V lost 4 bases and J lost 3; bases outside the gene matches: 7. The CDR3 consists of 16 residues. CDR3 sequence (DNA): TGTGCCAGCAGCCCACTACGACTAGCGGGGGAAGAGACCCAGTACTTC. Translation gives CASSPLRLAGEETQYF. Using reference TRBV5-4 and TRBJ2-5 for the parts outside the CDR3, the full variable domain is ETGVTQSPTHLIKTRGQQVTLRCSSQSGHNTVSWYQQALGQGPQFIFQYYREEENGRGNFPPRFSGLQFPNYSSELNVNALELDDSALYLCASSPLRLAGEETQYFGPGTRLLVL.

This clonotype was detected only a few times. The V gene is TRBV11-2, the J gene TRBJ2-4, with 9 bases lining up with TRBD1. From germline, CDR1 is SGHAT and CDR2 FQNNGV. The J segment lost 3 bases and the V segment lost 0 bases, leaving 9 bases of the junction unmatched. This CDR3 comprises 18 residues. The CDR3 nucleotides read TGTGCCAGCAGCTTAGATAGGGGACAGGGATGGATCAAAAACATTCAGTACTTC. Translating gives CASSLDRGQGWIKNIQYF.

This rearrangement joins TRBV30 to TRBJ1-1, with a tentative D call TRBD1 (5 bases). V dropped 8 bases and J dropped 5 bases, with 9 bases sitting between them. This CDR3 spans 10 amino acids. Germline V lookup: CDR1 GTSNPN, CDR2 SVGIG (reference sequence). The CDR3 DNA follows: TGTGCCGGGGGACTAACTGAAGCTTTCTTT. Its protein is CAGGLTEAFF.

This clonotype has at least ten counts. The V gene is TRBV29-1, the J gene TRBJ2-6; TRBD2 agrees at 7 bases. Germline V gives CDR1 SQVTM, CDR2 ANQGSEA. CDR3 length equals 18 residues. J lost 0 bases, V lost 5 bases, and 13 bases had no gene match. CDR3 sequence reads: CSVTSPSGGSSGANVLTF. CDR3 coding DNA: TGCAGCGTTACCTCACCCTCGGGAGGTAGCTCTGGGGCCAACGTCCTGACTTTC. The whole variable domain, filled in from reference TRBV29-1 and TRBJ2-6, reads SAVISQKPSRDICQRGTSLTIQCQVDSQVTMMFWYRQQPGQSLTLIATANQGSEATYESGFVIDKFPISRPNLTFSTLTVSNMSPEDSSIYLCSVTSPSGGSSGANVLTFGAGSRLTVL.

This clonotype was seen only a few times. The chain is built from TRBV6-2 or TRBV6-3 and TRBJ1-5; D is unclear. The CDR3 has 13 amino acids. Germline assignment: CDR1 MNHEY and CDR2 SVGEGT. With 5 bases removed from V and 9 bases from J, the gap between germline ends came to 14 bases. The CDR3: CASSEILIRPQHF. Written as DNA, the CDR3 is TGTGCCAGCAGTGAAATACTTATCAGGCCCCAGCATTTT.

This clonotype was found many times. The chain recombines TRBV4-2 with TRBJ2-6; D possibly matches TRBD1 or TRBD2 (5 bases each). There are 18 residues in the CDR3. Germline V gene data show CDR1 as LGHNA and CDR2 as YNFKEQ. V was cut by 1 base and J by 0 bases, with 13 bases left in between. DNA for the CDR3: TGTGCCAGCAGCCAAGTGCAGGGAGTTCCCTCTGGGGCCAACGTCCTGACTTTC. Its protein product is CASSQVQGVPSGANVLTF.

As to this clonotype: One base away lies a much larger clone, so this may be a sequencing read error. The conserved phenylalanine or tryptophan normally closing the CDR3 is absent here, so this likely arose from a read error. This chain uses TRBV4-3 with TRBJ1-1; perhaps TRBD1 as D (6 bases). From germline, CDR1 is LGHNA and CDR2 YSLEER. The CDR3 is 14 residues long. Between the trimmed V and J ends, which lost 3 bases and 1 base, there was a span of 9 bases. Here the CDR3 DNA reads TGCGCCAGCAGCCACATGGACAGGAACACTGAAGCTTTCATT. Amino acids: CASSHMDRNTEAFI.

This clonotype was observed a few times. The chain employs TRBV2 and TRBJ2-2; 11 positions match TRBD2. Germline CDR1 is SNHLY and CDR2 is FYNNEI. This CDR3 spans 16 amino acids. After removal of 6 bases from V and 6 bases from J, the junction contained 9 bases not matched to a gene. The CDR3 DNA reads as TGTGCCAGCAGGGCCAACCTAGCGGGGGGATCCGGGGAGCTGTTTTTT. Protein product: CASRANLAGGSGELFF.

A few counts support this clonotype. The chain combines TRBV11-2 with TRBJ2-7; the D gene is possibly TRBD1 (5 bases). CDR1 is SGHAT, CDR2 FQNNGV, per germline. The CDR3 totals 12 residues. Trimming removed 9 bases from V and 4 bases from J, with 13 bases in between. CDR3 region: CASSRQSYEQYF. The CDR3 DNA follows: TGTGCCAGTTCCCGACAGAGTTACGAGCAGTACTTC.

This clonotype was counted only a few times. V is TRBV6-1 and J is TRBJ2-7, with D possibly being TRBD1 (6 bases). The germline V and J ends were trimmed by 6 bases and 6 bases, with 18 bases remaining between them. The V gene's germline CDR1 is MNHNS and CDR2 SASEGT. This CDR3 has 14 residues. CDR3 coding DNA: TGTGCCAGCAGGGGCACGGCAGGGGTGAGCGAGCAGTACTTC. Its translation is CASRGTAGVSEQYF.

This clonotype was recorded a few times. The chain combines TRBV3-1 with TRBJ2-1; perhaps TRBD2 as D (6 bases). The CDR3 length is 15 residues. Deletions cut 6 bases from V and 0 bases from J, with 12 bases between. Germline CDR1 and CDR2: LGHDT and YNNKEL (reference sequence). CDR3 nucleotides: TGTGCCAGCAGTCCGGGGGAAGGCTCCTACAATGAGCAGTTCTTC. Residues: CASSPGEGSYNEQFF.

This clonotype was seen only a few times. This chain joins TRBV10-3 and TRBJ2-5; tentative D call: TRBD1 (5 bases). The CDR3 is made up of 12 amino acids. Deletions cut 10 bases from V and 3 bases from J, with 12 bases between. Germline CDR1 reads ENHRY; CDR2 reads SYGVKD. CDR3 coding DNA: TGTGCCACCCAAGGGGATGAAGAGACCCAGTACTTC. This codes for CATQGDEETQYF.

This clonotype has more than one count but fewer than ten. The chain employs TRBV5-4 and TRBJ2-5, with D hard to call. Trimming stripped 0 bases from V and 5 bases from J, with 8 bases between. The CDR3 consists of 13 residues. Germline V CDR1 and CDR2: SGHNT, YYREEE (reference sequence). The CDR3 DNA sequence: TGTGCCAGCAGCTTGGTCCCTGTGGAGACCCAGTACTTC. It is translated as CASSLVPVETQYF.

This clonotype was observed at least ten times. CDR3 sequence reads: CASSWTGDADTQYF. The CDR3 DNA follows: TGTGCCAGCAGTTGGACAGGGGACGCAGATACGCAGTATTTT. The V call is TRBV9, the J call TRBJ2-3; TRBD1 matches 9 bases. The ends lost 5 bases at V and 4 bases at J; junction bases unmatched: 5. CDR3 length: 14 amino acids. Germline V gene data show CDR1 as SGDLS and CDR2 as YYNGEE.

This clonotype appeared many times. CDR3 in amino acids: CSARDIGGNQPQHF. CDR3 bases: TGCAGTGCTAGAGATATAGGCGGCAATCAGCCCCAGCATTTT. V and J are TRBV20-1 and TRBJ1-5; D unclear. Trimming stripped 0 bases from V and 2 bases from J, with 8 bases between. This CDR3 is built from 14 residues. The germline V gene encodes CDR1 DFQATT and CDR2 SNEGSKA (reference sequence).

The sample holds many counts of this clonotype. V gene TRBV10-3 combines with J gene TRBJ2-7, with D perhaps matching TRBD1 or TRBD2 (5 bases each). With 0 bases removed from V and 0 bases from J, the gap between germline ends came to 12 bases. The CDR3 runs to 16 residues. CDR1 and CDR2 from the germline V gene are ENHRY and SYGVKD. DNA for the CDR3: TGTGCCATCAGTGAGTCGTGGGACCCTCGCTCCTACGAGCAGTACTTC. This gives the protein CAISESWDPRSYEQYF.

This clonotype was seen ten or more times. The gene calls are TRBV5-5 and TRBJ1-5, with TRBD1 matching 11 bases. This CDR3 has 15 amino acids. CDR1 and CDR2 from the germline V gene are SGHKS and YYEKEE (reference sequence). After removal of 0 bases from V and 5 bases from J, the junction contained 1 base not matched to a gene. The CDR3, as DNA: TGTGCCAGCAGCTTGGTGGACAGGGGGCATCAGCCCCAGCATTTT. Protein sequence: CASSLVDRGHQPQHF.